This TCR beta chain was sequenced for a study of T cell changes during pregnancy in multiple sclerosis (dated by TCRdb to between 2018 and 2021). Study-wide context: Changes in the T cell repertoire over the course of pregnancy were examined in this study in women with multiple sclerosis.

Concerning this clone: Its specific antigen is unknown. Nothing much larger sits one base from this clone, and base qualities are not available.

Library generation was performed with the immunoSEQ multiplex PCR assay. TCRdb holds this immuneACCESS table with in-frame rearrangements only. Some clones are missing; in checked studies, unresolved V genes explain under half, and the rest has no known cause. The sample table lists over 70,000 clones, approximately 95% of them with a count of one. Around 4% of the sample lies in the top ten. The TCR comes from a female donor with multiple sclerosis, enrolled in a pregnancy study. Sample: peripheral blood, taken in the first trimester of pregnancy.

The nucleotide sequence is given as TGTGCCATCAGTGAGACCGGTGTGGACGAGCAGTACTTC. Its translation is CAISETGVDEQYF. This chain is built from TRBV10-3 and TRBJ2-7, with the D segment identity uncertain. According to the germline V gene, CDR1 reads ENHRY and CDR2 reads SYGVKD. The CDR3 holds 13 amino acids from the cysteine to the phenylalanine. The kept DNA is CDR3 alone, 39 bases in frame from the first base. V is shortened by 2 bases, J by 5 bases, and the region joining them spans 10 bases.